This record looks at one TCR beta chain sequence and its context. The target antigen is unknown. The data are from a study of T cell responses to AZD1222 COVID-19 vaccine. Samples with a second dose at about 4 or about 12 weeks were pooled together. Points from the study as a whole: Donors, mostly white British, included more females; clonal diversity was possibly underestimated.

V lost 0 bases, J lost 5 bases, and 4 bases lay in between. There are 11 residues in the CDR3. Germline V gene sequence: CDR1 SQVTM, CDR2 ANQGSEA. Assay: immunoSEQ multiplex PCR; the TCRdb copy retains only in-frame clones and omits some. The table lists 120,000 to 150,000 clones, around nine tenths of them singletons. This specimen consisted of peripheral blood, obtained 28 days after the second AZD1222 dose. The chain is built from TRBV29-1 and TRBJ1-2; D is uncertain. The clonotype comes from an adult who received the AZD1222 COVID-19 vaccine. The CDR3 sequence: CSVEEQYGYTF. In DNA, the CDR3 is TGCAGCGTTGAAGAACAGTATGGCTACACCTTC. Supplemented by reference TRBV29-1 and TRBJ1-2, the full variable domain reads SAVISQKPSRDICQRGTSLTIQCQVDSQVTMMFWYRQQPGQSLTLIATANQGSEATYESGFVIDKFPISRPNLTFSTLTVSNMSPEDSSIYLCSVEEQYGYTFGSGTRLTVV.